Each of the 23 T cell receptor beta chains below was sequenced from the same sample in a study of cytotoxic CD8 clonotypes in ibrutinib-treated CLL. TCRdb's copy holds only in-frame clones and misses some; the assay was immunoSEQ multiplex PCR. The sample has 130,000 or so clones, 77% seen once. The starting material was PBMCs, obtained after 12 months of ibrutinib treatment. Every receptor here comes from a human donor with chronic lymphocytic leukemia.

J is TRBJ2-7 and V is TRBV7-2; D possibly matches TRBD1 or TRBD2 (6 bases each). Germline loops: CDR1 SGHTA, CDR2 FQGNSA. With 7 bases removed from V and 4 bases from J, the gap between germline ends came to 23 bases. This CDR3 is built from 16 residues. CDR3 bases: TGTGCCAGCACCACGTCAGGGGTGGGGGGCTCGTACGAGCAGTACTTC. It translates to CASTTSGVGGSYEQYF. The full variable domain, in which reference TRBV7-2 and TRBJ2-7 provide the parts outside the CDR3, is GAGVSQSPSNKVTEKGKDVELRCDPISGHTALYWYRQSLGQGLEFLIYFQGNSAPDKSGLPSDRFSAERTGGSVSTLTIQRTQQEDSAVYLCASTTSGVGGSYEQYFGPGTRLTVT.

V is TRBV28 and J is TRBJ2-3; a weak D match, TRBD2 (5 bases). The CDR3 spans 13 residues. Trimming left V 6 bases short and J 0 bases short, with 7 bases between. Germline V gene lookup returns CDR1 MDHEN and CDR2 SYDVKM. The CDR3 DNA reads as TGTGCCAGCAGAAGGACTAGCACAGATACGCAGTATTTT. Translation gives CASRRTSTDTQYF. The full variable domain, rest sourced from reference TRBV28 and TRBJ2-3, is DVKVTQSSRYLVKRTGEKVFLECVQDMDHENMFWYRQDPGLGLRLIYFSYDVKMKEKGDIPEGYSVSREKKERFSLILESASTNQTSMYLCASRRTSTDTQYFGPGTRLTVL.

This clone was counted only a few times. The chain joins TRBV27 to TRBJ1-5, with 8 bases matching TRBD1. The CDR3 runs to 14 residues. In germline, CDR1 is MNHEY, CDR2 SMNVEV (reference sequence). With V trimmed by 3 bases and J by 6 bases, 4 bases remained unmatched. In DNA, the CDR3 is TGTGCCAGCAGTTTGGACAGGGCCGGTCAGCCCCAGCATTTT. Protein: CASSLDRAGQPQHF.

The chain employs TRBV4-1 and TRBJ2-3; 8 nucleotides line up with TRBD2. The CDR3 consists of 15 residues. Per the germline V gene, CDR1 is MGHRA and CDR2 is YSYEKL. Losses at the gene ends were 5 bases for V and 4 bases for J; bases not matched to a gene: 8. CDR3 residues: CASSRAGGASDTQYF. CDR3 coding DNA: TGCGCCAGCAGCAGGGCCGGGGGGGCCTCAGATACGCAGTATTTT.

The chain carries TRBV4-2 and TRBJ2-1; 9 bases are shared with TRBD2. The CDR3 runs 16 residues. The V and J ends lost 0 bases and 9 bases, in that order; junction bases with no gene match: 9. Germline-derived CDR1 and CDR2 are LGHNA and YNFKEQ. The CDR3 is CASSQESRGRACEQFF. The DNA of the CDR3 is TGTGCCAGCAGCCAAGAGTCTCGCGGGAGGGCCTGTGAGCAGTTCTTC.

The rearrangement joins TRBV19 to TRBJ2-7; D might be TRBD1 (6 bases). From germline, CDR1 is LNHDA and CDR2 SQIVND (reference sequence). Between the trimmed V and J ends, which lost 5 bases and 2 bases, there was a span of 13 bases. This CDR3 is built from 14 residues. The CDR3 spells CASSDTGIPYEQYF. The CDR3 DNA is TGTGCCAGTAGTGATACAGGGATTCCCTACGAGCAGTACTTC. The entire variable domain, with the rest obtained from reference TRBV19 and TRBJ2-7, is as follows: DGGITQSPKYLFRKEGQNVTLSCEQNLNHDAMYWYRQDPGQGLRLIYYSQIVNDFQKGDIAEGYSVSREKKESFPLTVTSAQKNPTAFYLCASSDTGIPYEQYFGPGTRLTVT.

CDR3 protein: CASSSHQDRGQSPLHF. In DNA, the CDR3 is TGTGCCAGCAGTTCCCACCAAGACAGGGGGCAATCACCCCTCCACTTT. The rearrangement links TRBV28 to TRBJ1-6; 10 bases agree with TRBD1. Germline V lookup: CDR1 MDHEN, CDR2 SYDVKM. J gave up 10 bases and V 4 bases, and 10 bases lay outside the gene matches. The CDR3 spans 16 residues.

V and J are TRBV7-2 and TRBJ2-7; 8 nucleotides agree with TRBD2. CDR1 SGHTA and CDR2 FQGNSA come from the germline V gene. CDR3 size: 14 residues. Trimming at V came to 5 bases and at J to 2 bases, leaving 5 bases not matched to a gene. The CDR3 DNA reads TGTGCCAGCAGCCGGGGGGGTAGCCCCTACGAGCAGTACTTC. It codes for CASSRGGSPYEQYF.

V and J are TRBV19 and TRBJ2-7, with D possibly being TRBD2 (6 bases). Germline assignment: CDR1 LNHDA and CDR2 SQIVND (reference sequence). V lost 5 bases, J lost 2 bases, and 13 bases lay in between. The CDR3 runs to 14 residues. In DNA, the CDR3 is TGTGCCAGTAGTTGGCGGGACCTTACCTACGAGCAGTACTTC. Its protein is CASSWRDLTYEQYF.

This chain uses TRBV7-2 with TRBJ2-5, with TRBD1 as a possible D gene (5 bases). Trimming removed 7 bases at V and 5 bases at J, with 17 bases between. Germline CDR1 SGHTA, CDR2 FQGNSA. This CDR3 is built from 14 residues. CDR3 nucleotide sequence: TGTGCCAGCATGCAAGGGGCAGAAATCGAGACCCAGTACTTC. Its translation is CASMQGAEIETQYF.

The sample holds a few counts of this clone. The chain joins TRBV20-1 to TRBJ2-3; 9 bases are shared with TRBD1. This CDR3 has 11 amino acids. Germline CDR1 DFQATT, CDR2 SNEGSKA (reference sequence). CDR3 nucleotide sequence: TGCAAAACCGACAGGGGGGATACGCAGTATTTT. Its protein is CKTDRGDTQYF.

The chain combines TRBV10-3 with TRBJ1-1; TRBD1 might be the D (5 bases). CDR1 is ENHRY and CDR2 is SYGVKD in the germline V gene. V lost 5 bases and J 5 bases, leaving 21 bases between the germline ends. This CDR3 has 16 residues. CDR3 amino acids: CAISKKDSMGGTEAFF. The CDR3 region has the DNA TGTGCCATCAGTAAAAAAGACAGCATGGGGGGAACTGAAGCTTTCTTT.

With regard to this clone: At one end, the junction sequence differs from germline, possibly due to a read error. Other DNA sequences of this sample code for an identical CDR3. This rearrangement joins TRBV11-2 to TRBJ2-5; D possibly corresponds to TRBD2 (6 bases). This CDR3 is built from 12 residues. The germline gives CDR1 SGHAT, CDR2 FQNNGV. The CDR3 DNA is TGTGCCAGCAGCTTCGGGGGAGAGACACAGTACTTC. This sequence encodes CASSFGGETQYF.

The chain recombines TRBV2 with TRBJ1-6; TRBD1 matches at 8 bases. Per the germline V gene, CDR1 is SNHLY and CDR2 is FYNNEI. The junction had 4 bases not matched to a gene; V was cut back by 4 bases and J by 8 bases. The CDR3 sequence is 14 residues long. The CDR3 here is CASSVDRGDSPLHF. The CDR3 coding sequence is TGTGCCAGCAGTGTCGACAGGGGCGATTCACCCCTCCACTTT.

The chain recombines TRBV7-3 with TRBJ2-1; D not resolved. V lost 2 bases, J lost 10 bases, and 12 bases lay in between. The CDR3 runs to 13 residues. The germline gives CDR1 SGHTA, CDR2 FQGTGA. CDR3 DNA sequence: TGTGCCAGCAGCTTAGTATTACTGGGAGAGCAGTTCTTC. This gives the protein CASSLVLLGEQFF.

This chain uses TRBV11-2 with TRBJ2-7; D assignment may be TRBD1 or TRBD2 (5 bases each). The CDR3 covers 12 residues. Germline V gives CDR1 SGHAT, CDR2 FQNNGV. The ends were cut back, 7 bases at V and 3 bases at J, with 10 bases in the middle. In DNA form, the CDR3 reads TGTGCCAGCACGGGACCCAACTACGAGCAGTACTTC. This sequence encodes CASTGPNYEQYF.

This clone was found a few times. Its ends do not fully match the called genes, so a read error is possible. The V call is TRBV7-7, the J call TRBJ2-5, with a tentative D call TRBD1 (5 bases). The CDR3 extends over 13 amino acids. CDR1 SSHAT and CDR2 FNYEAQ come from the germline V gene (reference sequence). CDR3 sequence (DNA): TGTGCTAGCAGCTTACACGACAGCTCGGCCCAGTACTTC. It translates to CASSLHDSSAQYF.

The chain couples TRBV7-2 to TRBJ1-2, with D maybe TRBD1 (6 bases). The germline CDR1 and CDR2 sequences are SGHTA and FQGNSA. The CDR3 runs to 14 residues. Trimming removed 1 base from V and 5 bases from J, with 11 bases in between. In DNA, the CDR3 is TGTGCCAGCAGCTTAGTAGGACAGCTTTATGGCTACACCTTC. Amino acid sequence: CASSLVGQLYGYTF.

This chain links TRBV19 with TRBJ2-1; 10 nucleotides align to TRBD2. The germline gives CDR1 LNHDA, CDR2 SQIVND (reference sequence). Germline trimming cut 6 bases from V and 8 bases from J; bases unmatched to any gene: 25. The CDR3 has 20 residues. The CDR3 DNA reads as TGTGCCAGTAGACCCGGGGGCAGGGGGACTGGAGCGGGAGGGCGGGATGAGCAGTTCTTC. Amino acids: CASRPGGRGTGAGGRDEQFF.

V and J are TRBV6-5 and TRBJ2-7, with D perhaps TRBD1 (6 bases). CDR1 and CDR2 from the germline V gene are MNHEY and SVGAGI. The CDR3 has 11 amino acids. Trimming removed 8 bases from V and 5 bases from J, with 10 bases in between. CDR3 sequence: CASYSGDEQYF. The CDR3 DNA follows: TGTGCCAGCTATTCAGGGGACGAGCAGTACTTC.

This sequence joins TRBV28 and TRBJ1-4; D is unclear. V dropped 2 bases and J dropped 8 bases, with 9 bases sitting between them. Germline CDR1 and CDR2: MDHEN and SYDVKM. The CDR3 covers 13 residues. The CDR3 DNA is TGTGCCAGCAGTTTAGACGAGAGCGAAAAACTGTTTTTT. It is translated as CASSLDESEKLFF.

The table lists this clone with a count of one. The chain uses TRBV21-1 and TRBJ2-5; TRBD2 is the table's D call, not checked against the DNA. TRBV21-1 is assigned pseudogene status. The CDR3 runs 15 residues. The CDR3 protein is CASRLAGGPPETQYF. CDR3 sequence (DNA): TGTGCCAGCAGGCTAGCGGGGGGGCCTCCAGAGACCCAGTACTTC.

This clone showed up just once. This rearrangement joins TRBV10-3 to TRBJ1-2, with 7 bases lining up with TRBD1. The J segment lost 2 bases and the V segment lost 6 bases, leaving 6 bases of the junction unmatched. Per the germline V gene, CDR1 is ENHRY and CDR2 is SYGVKD. This CDR3 is built from 14 residues. The DNA for the CDR3 is TGTGCCATCAGGGGCCAGGGGGTAAACTATGGCTACACCTTC. It encodes CAIRGQGVNYGYTF.